The TCR beta chain under discussion was sequenced for a study of CD4 T cells in relation to SARS-CoV-2 and coronaviruses. Trimming removed 2 bases from V and 0 bases from J, with 4 bases in between. Germline V gene data show CDR1 as SGHTA and CDR2 as FQGTGA. The length of the CDR3 is 13 residues. Naive and memory CD4+ T cells were separated from cryopreserved PBMCs. Naive or memory CD4+ cells were cultured 1:1 with T cell-depleted PBMCs plus CEF. This clone was counted once. The antigen is not known. The method was immunoSEQ multiplex PCR; TCRdb's version includes in-frame clones alone and lacks a portion of them. The table lists more than 35,000 clones, 70% to 80% of them singletons, with approximately 2.8% in the top ten.

The clonotype comes from an adult with COVID-19. Sequencing was performed on memory CD4+ T cells from PBMCs, cultured in vitro. This chain uses TRBV7-3 with TRBJ2-5; D uncertain. The CDR3: CASSLGDQETQYF. The CDR3 DNA reads as TGTGCCAGCAGCTTAGGAGACCAAGAGACCCAGTACTTC.